These 3 T cell receptor beta chains share one sample of origin, sequenced in a study of cytomegalovirus exposure and HLA in healthy donors. The PCR ran on 60 Vbeta and 13 Jbeta primers. TCRdb's table, derived via immunoSEQ multiplex PCR, lists solely in-frame clones and lacks some. The top ten hold roughly a tenth of the sample, which has tens of thousands of clones, around 82% seen once. Sequencing used PBMCs. These receptors all come from a woman aged 18-29 years in good health and CMV-seropositive.

The chain has TRBV7-9 and TRBJ1-2, with 7 bases fitting TRBD1. The CDR3 length is 17 residues. CDR1 and CDR2 from the germline V gene are SEHNR and FQNEAQ (reference sequence). J gave up 0 bases and V 8 bases, and 15 bases lay outside the gene matches. The CDR3 DNA follows: TGTGCCAGCCTGGGTGATAAAAACAGGGGAGCTAACTATGGCTACACCTTC. Translating gives CASLGDKNRGANYGYTF.

The chain combines TRBV27 with TRBJ1-5; D unclear. Germline lookup yields CDR1 MNHEY and CDR2 SMNVEV (reference sequence). V was trimmed by 3 bases and J by 2 bases, leaving 8 bases between them. This CDR3 is 14 amino acids long. The CDR3 coding sequence is TGTGCCAGCAGTTTGTGGAGTGGCAATCAGCCCCAGCATTTT. Protein sequence: CASSLWSGNQPQHF.

The genes are TRBV30 and TRBJ1-4; TRBD1 might be the D (5 bases). Trimming left V 4 bases short and J 11 bases short, with 14 bases between. CDR1 and CDR2 (germline): GTSNPN, SVGIG (reference sequence). The CDR3 loop spans 12 amino acids. The CDR3 region is CAWTSGGPKLFF. The CDR3 nucleotides read TGTGCCTGGACCTCCGGGGGACCGAAACTGTTTTTT.